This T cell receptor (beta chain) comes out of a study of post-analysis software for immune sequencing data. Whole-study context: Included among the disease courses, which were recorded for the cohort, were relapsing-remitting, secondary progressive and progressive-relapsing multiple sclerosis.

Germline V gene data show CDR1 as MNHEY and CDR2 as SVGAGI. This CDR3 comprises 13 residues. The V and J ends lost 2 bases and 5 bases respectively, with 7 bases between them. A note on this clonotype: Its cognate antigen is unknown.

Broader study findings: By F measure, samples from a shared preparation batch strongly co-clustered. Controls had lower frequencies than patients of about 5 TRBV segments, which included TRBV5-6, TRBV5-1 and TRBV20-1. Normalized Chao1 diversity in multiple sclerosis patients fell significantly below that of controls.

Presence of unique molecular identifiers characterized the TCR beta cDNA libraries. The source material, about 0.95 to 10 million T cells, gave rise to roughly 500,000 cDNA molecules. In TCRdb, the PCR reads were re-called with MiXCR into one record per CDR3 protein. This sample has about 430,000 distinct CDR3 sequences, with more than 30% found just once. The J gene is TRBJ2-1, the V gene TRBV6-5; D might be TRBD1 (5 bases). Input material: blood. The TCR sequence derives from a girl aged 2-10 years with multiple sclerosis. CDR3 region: CASSYDRDNEQFF. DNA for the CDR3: TGTGCCAGCAGTTACGACAGAGACAATGAGCAGTTCTTC.